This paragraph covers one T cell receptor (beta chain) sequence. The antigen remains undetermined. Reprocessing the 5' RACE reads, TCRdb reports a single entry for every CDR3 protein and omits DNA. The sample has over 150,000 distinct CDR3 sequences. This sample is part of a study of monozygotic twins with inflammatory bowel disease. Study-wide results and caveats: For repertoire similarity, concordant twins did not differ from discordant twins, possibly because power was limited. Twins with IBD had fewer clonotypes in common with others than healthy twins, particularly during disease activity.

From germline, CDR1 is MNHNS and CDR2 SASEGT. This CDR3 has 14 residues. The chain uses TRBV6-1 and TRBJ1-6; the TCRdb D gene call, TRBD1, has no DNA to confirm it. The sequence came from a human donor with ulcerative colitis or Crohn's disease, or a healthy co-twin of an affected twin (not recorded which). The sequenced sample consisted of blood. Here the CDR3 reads CASSKTRGNSPLHF.